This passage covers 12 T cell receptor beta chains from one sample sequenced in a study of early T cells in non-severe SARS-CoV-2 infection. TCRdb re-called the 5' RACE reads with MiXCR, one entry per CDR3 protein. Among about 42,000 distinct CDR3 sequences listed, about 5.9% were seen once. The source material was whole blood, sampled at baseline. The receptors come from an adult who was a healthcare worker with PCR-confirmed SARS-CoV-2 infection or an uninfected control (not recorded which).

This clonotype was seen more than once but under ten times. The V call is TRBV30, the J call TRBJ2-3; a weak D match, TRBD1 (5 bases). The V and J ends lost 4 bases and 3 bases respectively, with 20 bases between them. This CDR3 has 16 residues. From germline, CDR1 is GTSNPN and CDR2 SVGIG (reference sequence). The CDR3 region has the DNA TGTGCCTGGACCCGAGGTCTGGGCCAGGGAACAGATACGCAGTATTTT. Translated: CAWTRGLGQGTDTQYF.

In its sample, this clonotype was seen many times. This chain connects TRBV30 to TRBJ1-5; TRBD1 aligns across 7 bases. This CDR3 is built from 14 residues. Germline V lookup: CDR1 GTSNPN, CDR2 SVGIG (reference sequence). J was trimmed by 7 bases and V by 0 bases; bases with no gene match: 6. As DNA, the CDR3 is TGTGCCTGGAGTGTTGTTTCAGGGGGACAGCCCCAGCATTTT. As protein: CAWSVVSGGQPQHF.

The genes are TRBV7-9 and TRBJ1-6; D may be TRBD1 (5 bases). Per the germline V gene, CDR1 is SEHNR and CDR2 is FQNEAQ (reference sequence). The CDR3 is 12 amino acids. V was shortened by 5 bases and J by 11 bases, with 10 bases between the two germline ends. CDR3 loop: CASSKSGPPLHF. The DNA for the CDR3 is TGTGCCAGCAGCAAGTCGGGGCCACCCCTCCACTTT. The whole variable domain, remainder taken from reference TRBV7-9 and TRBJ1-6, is DTGVSQNPRHKITKRGQNVTFRCDPISEHNRLYWYRQTLGQGPEFLTYFQNEAQLEKSRLLSDRFSAERPKGSFSTLEIQRTEQGDSAMYLCASSKSGPPLHFGNGTRLTVT.

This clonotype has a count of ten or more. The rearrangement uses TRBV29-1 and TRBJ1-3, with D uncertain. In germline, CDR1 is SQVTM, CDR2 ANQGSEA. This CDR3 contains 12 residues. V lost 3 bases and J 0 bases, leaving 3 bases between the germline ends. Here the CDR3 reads CSVEYSGNTIYF. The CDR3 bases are TGCAGCGTTGAGTACTCTGGAAACACCATATATTTT.

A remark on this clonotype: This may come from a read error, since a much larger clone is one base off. CDR3 sequence reads: CTTSLAGATDTQYF. In DNA form, the CDR3 reads TGCACCACCTCACTAGCGGGGGCCACAGATACGCAGTATTTT. This chain uses TRBV10-2 with TRBJ2-3; TRBD2 aligns across 11 bases. Germline CDR1 and CDR2: WSHSY and SAAADI. The CDR3 is 14 amino acids.

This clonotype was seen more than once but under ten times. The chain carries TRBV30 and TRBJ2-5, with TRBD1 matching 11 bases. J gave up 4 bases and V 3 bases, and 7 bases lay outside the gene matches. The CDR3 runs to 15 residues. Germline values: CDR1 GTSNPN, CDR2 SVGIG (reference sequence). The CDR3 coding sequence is TGTGCCTGGAGCGCCGGACAGGGGGCAAGAGAGACCCAGTACTTC. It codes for CAWSAGQGARETQYF. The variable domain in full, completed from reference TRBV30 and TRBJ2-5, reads SQTIHQWPATLVQPVGSPLSLECTVEGTSNPNLYWYRQAAGRGLQLLFYSVGIGQISSEVPQNLSASRPQDRQFILSSKKLLLSDSGFYLCAWSAGQGARETQYFGPGTRLLVL.

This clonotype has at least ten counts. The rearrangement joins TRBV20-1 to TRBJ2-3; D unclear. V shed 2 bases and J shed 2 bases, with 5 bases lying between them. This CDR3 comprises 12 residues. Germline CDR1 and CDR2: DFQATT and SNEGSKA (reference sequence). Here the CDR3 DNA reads TGCAGTGCTAGACCCGACACAGATACGCAGTATTTT. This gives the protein CSARPDTDTQYF.

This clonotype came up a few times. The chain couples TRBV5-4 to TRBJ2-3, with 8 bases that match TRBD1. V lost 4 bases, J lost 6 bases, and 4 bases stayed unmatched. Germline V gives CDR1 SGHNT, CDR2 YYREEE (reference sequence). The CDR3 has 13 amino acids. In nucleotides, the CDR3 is TGTGCCAGCAGCCAGGACAGGGTGGATACGCAGTATTTT. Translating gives CASSQDRVDTQYF.

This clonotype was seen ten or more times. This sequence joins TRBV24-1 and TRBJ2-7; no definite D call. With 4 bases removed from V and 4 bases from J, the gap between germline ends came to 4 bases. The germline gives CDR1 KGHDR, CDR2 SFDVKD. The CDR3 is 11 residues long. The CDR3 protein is CATSDSYEQYF. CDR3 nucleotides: TGTGCCACCAGTGACTCTTACGAGCAGTACTTC.

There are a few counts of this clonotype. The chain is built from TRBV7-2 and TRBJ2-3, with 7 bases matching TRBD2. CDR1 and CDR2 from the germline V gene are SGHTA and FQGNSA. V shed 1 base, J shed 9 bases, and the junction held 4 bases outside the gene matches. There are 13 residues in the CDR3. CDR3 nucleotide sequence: TGTGCCAGCAGCTTAGTAGAGGGAGGGACGCAGTATTTT. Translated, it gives CASSLVEGGTQYF. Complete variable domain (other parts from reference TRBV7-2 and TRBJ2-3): GAGVSQSPSNKVTEKGKDVELRCDPISGHTALYWYRQSLGQGLEFLIYFQGNSAPDKSGLPSDRFSAERTGGSVSTLTIQRTQQEDSAVYLCASSLVEGGTQYFGPGTRLTVL.

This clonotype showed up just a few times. The CDR3 nucleotides are TGTGCCAGCACCTCGACTCCCCGCACAGATACGCAGTATTTT. Its protein product is CASTSTPRTDTQYF. The V gene is TRBV6-2 or TRBV6-3, the J gene TRBJ2-3; D is ambiguous. This CDR3 spans 14 amino acids. The germline V and J ends were trimmed by 7 bases and 1 base, with 12 bases remaining between them. The germline gives CDR1 MNHEY, CDR2 SVGEGT.

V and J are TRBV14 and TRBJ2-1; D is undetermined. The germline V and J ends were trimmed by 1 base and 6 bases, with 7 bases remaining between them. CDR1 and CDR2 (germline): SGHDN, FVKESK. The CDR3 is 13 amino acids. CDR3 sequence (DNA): TGTGCCAGCAGCCAAGTTCGAGGCAATGAGCAGTTCTTC. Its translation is CASSQVRGNEQFF. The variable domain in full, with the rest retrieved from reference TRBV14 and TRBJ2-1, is EAGVTQFPSHSVIEKGQTVTLRCDPISGHDNLYWYRRVMGKEIKFLLHFVKESKQDESGMPNNRFLAERTGGTYSTLKVQPAELEDSGVYFCASSQVRGNEQFFGPGTRLTVL.